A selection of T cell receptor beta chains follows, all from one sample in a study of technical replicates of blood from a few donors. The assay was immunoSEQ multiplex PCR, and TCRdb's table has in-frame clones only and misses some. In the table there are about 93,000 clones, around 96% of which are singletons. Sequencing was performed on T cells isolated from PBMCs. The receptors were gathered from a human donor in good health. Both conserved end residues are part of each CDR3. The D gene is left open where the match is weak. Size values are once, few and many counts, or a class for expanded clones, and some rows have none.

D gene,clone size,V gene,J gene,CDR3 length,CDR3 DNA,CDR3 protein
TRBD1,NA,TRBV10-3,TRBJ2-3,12,TGTGCCGCAGGGGGACGCACAGATACGCAGTATTTT,CAAGGRTDTQYF
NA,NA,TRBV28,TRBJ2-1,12,TGTGCCAGCAGCCAGGGTGACAATGAGCAGTTCTTC,CASSQGDNEQFF
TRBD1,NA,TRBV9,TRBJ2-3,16,TGTGCCAGCAGCGTAGACGGGACAGGGAGGGCAGATACGCAGTATTTT,CASSVDGTGRADTQYF
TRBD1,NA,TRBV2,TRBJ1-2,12,TGTGCCAGCAAGACAGGGGAGGGGGTCTTCCTCTTC,CASKTGEGVFLF
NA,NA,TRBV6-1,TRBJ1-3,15,TGTGCCAGCAGTCCCGCAGGGTTTTCTGGAAACACCATATATTTT,CASSPAGFSGNTIYF
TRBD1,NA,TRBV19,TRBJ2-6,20,TGTGCCAGTAGTTTGTCGTTTTGGGGACAGGGAACCTCTGGGGCCAACGTCCTGACTTTC,CASSLSFWGQGTSGANVLTF
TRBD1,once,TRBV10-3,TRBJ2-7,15,TGTGCCATCAGTGAGTCGCCGGGACAGGCCTACGAGCAGTACTTC,CAISESPGQAYEQYF
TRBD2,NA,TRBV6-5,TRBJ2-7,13,TGTGCCAGCAGTAGCGGGAGCCTACGCGAGCAGTACTTC,CASSSGSLREQYF
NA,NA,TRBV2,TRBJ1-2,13,TGTGCCAGCGGTAGCGGGGCCAACTATGGCTACACCTTC,CASGSGANYGYTF
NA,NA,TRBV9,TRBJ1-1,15,TGTGCCAGCAGCGTAGGTGCGGGGATGAACACTGAAGCTTTCTTT,CASSVGAGMNTEAFF
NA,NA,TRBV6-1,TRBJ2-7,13,TGTGCCAGCAGTGAGGCTTTTGGCTACGAGCAGTACTTC,CASSEAFGYEQYF
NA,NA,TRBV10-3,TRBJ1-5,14,TGTGCCATCAGTGAGGCCAGTAGCAATCAGCCCCAGCATTTT,CAISEASSNQPQHF
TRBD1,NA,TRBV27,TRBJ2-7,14,TGTGCCAGCAGTTGGGGACAGGGGGGCTACGAGCAGTACTTC,CASSWGQGGYEQYF
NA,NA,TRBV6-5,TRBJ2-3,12,TGTGCCAGCAGGTCAGGGGATGATACGCAGTATTTT,CASRSGDDTQYF
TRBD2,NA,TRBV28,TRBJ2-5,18,TGTGCCAGCAGCGGCACCTTGGGACTAGCGGGAGTAGGAGAGACCCAGTACTTC,CASSGTLGLAGVGETQYF
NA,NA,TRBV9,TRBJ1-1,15,TGTGCCAGCAGCGGGGGGGACTGGGGGGACACTGAAGCTTTCTTT,CASSGGDWGDTEAFF
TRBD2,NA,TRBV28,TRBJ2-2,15,TGTGCCAGCAGTTTAGCGGGAGCCTCAGCCGGGGAGCTGTTTTTT,CASSLAGASAGELFF
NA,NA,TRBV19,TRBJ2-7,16,TGTGCCAGTAGCGGGACACACTACACTCCCTCCTACGAGCAGTACTTC,CASSGTHYTPSYEQYF
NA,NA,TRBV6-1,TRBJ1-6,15,TGTGCCAGTAACTCAGGGATATCCTATAATTCACCCCTCCACTTT,CASNSGISYNSPLHF
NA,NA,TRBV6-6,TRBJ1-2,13,TGTGCCAGCAGCGACGGGGAGGGCTATGGCTACACCTTC,CASSDGEGYGYTF
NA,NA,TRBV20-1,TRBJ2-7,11,TGCAGTGCTGAGCACTCCTACGAGCAGTACTTC,CSAEHSYEQYF
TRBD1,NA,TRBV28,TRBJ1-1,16,TGTGCCAGCAACCCCCCGGGACAGGGGCTTAACACTGAAGCTTTCTTT,CASNPPGQGLNTEAFF
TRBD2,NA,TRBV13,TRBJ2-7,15,TGTGCCAGCAGCTTTGGGAGCGGGAATTATGACGAGCAGTACTTC,CASSFGSGNYDEQYF
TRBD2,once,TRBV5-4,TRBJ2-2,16,TGTGCCAGCAGCCCTCGAGGATCAAGCGGGGCCGGGGAGCTGTTTTTT,CASSPRGSSGAGELFF
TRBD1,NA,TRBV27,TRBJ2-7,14,TGTGCCAGCAGTTTATTAGGGGGCCACTGGGAGCAGTACTTC,CASSLLGGHWEQYF
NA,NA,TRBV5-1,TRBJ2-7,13,TGCGCCAGCAGCTTGGTAGGGGTGGACGAGCAGTACTTC,CASSLVGVDEQYF
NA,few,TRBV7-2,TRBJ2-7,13,TGTGCCAGCAGCTCACAGGGTTCCTACGAGCAGTACTTC,CASSSQGSYEQYF
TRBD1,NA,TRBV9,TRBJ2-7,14,TGTGCCAGCAGCGTTAGGGACAGGCCCTACGAGCAGTACTTC,CASSVRDRPYEQYF
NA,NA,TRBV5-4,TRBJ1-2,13,TGTGCCAGCAGCTTGACAGAGAACTATGGCTACACCTTC,CASSLTENYGYTF
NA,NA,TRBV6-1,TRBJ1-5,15,TGTGCCAGCAGTGAATCCCTTACAGGGAATCAGCCCCAGCATTTT,CASSESLTGNQPQHF
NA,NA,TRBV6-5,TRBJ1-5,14,TGTGCCAGCAGCTACAGCGGATTTGGACAGCCCCAGCATTTT,CASSYSGFGQPQHF
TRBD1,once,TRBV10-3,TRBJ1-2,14,TGTGCCATCGGGACGACAGGGGGGGACTATGGCTACACCTTC,CAIGTTGGDYGYTF
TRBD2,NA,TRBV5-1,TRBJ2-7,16,TGCGCCAGCAGCTCTCCGACTAGCGGGCCAACCTACGAGCAGTACTTC,CASSSPTSGPTYEQYF
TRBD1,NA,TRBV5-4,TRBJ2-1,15,TGTGCCAGCAGCCTTGGACAGGGCTTATACAATGAGCAGTTCTTC,CASSLGQGLYNEQFF
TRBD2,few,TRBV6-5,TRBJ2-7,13,TGTGCCAGCACCCACGGGGGGGCGAGGGAGCAGTACTTC,CASTHGGAREQYF
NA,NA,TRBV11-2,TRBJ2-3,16,TGTGCCAGCAGTCTCGGCCCCGGGGGGCCTGGAGATACGCAGTATTTT,CASSLGPGGPGDTQYF
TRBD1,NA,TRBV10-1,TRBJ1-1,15,TGCGCCAGCAGTTCCGGGACAGGGGATGTCACTGAAGCTTTCTTT,CASSSGTGDVTEAFF
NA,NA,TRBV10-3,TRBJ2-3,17,TGTGCCATCAGTGAGTTACTCGGCCAGCGAGCGGAGGATACGCAGTATTTT,CAISELLGQRAEDTQYF
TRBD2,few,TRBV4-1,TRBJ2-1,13,TGCGCCAGCAGACGCGGGAGTGGAAATGAGCAGTTCTTC,CASRRGSGNEQFF
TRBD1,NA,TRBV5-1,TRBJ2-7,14,TGCGCCAGCAGTTTGACAGGGATTTCCTACGAGCAGTACTTC,CASSLTGISYEQYF
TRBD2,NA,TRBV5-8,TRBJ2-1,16,TGTGCCAGCAGCTTGGGTGGTAGGACTAGCTACAATGAGCAGTTCTTC,CASSLGGRTSYNEQFF
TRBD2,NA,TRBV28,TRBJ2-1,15,TGTGCCAGCAGTTTGTTAGGCGGGAGGTCCAATGAGCAGTTCTTC,CASSLLGGRSNEQFF
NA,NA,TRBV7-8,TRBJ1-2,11,TGTGCCAGCAGCCGGGACTATGGCTACACCTTC,CASSRDYGYTF
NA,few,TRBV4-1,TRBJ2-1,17,TGCGCCAGCAGCCAAGATTGGTCGGGAGCAACCTACAATGAGCAGTTCTTC,CASSQDWSGATYNEQFF
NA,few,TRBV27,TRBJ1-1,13,TGTGCCAGCAGCTGGGGACAGAACACTGAAGCTTTCTTT,CASSWGQNTEAFF
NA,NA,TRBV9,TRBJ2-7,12,TGTGCCAGCAGCGTAGTACAGGGCGAGCAGTACTTC,CASSVVQGEQYF
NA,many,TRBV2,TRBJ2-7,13,TGTGCCAGCAGGGTCGTTAGCTCCTACGAGCAGTACTTC,CASRVVSSYEQYF
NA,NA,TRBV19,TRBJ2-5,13,TGTGCCAGTAGGCCCTCTAGCCAAGAGACCCAGTACTTC,CASRPSSQETQYF
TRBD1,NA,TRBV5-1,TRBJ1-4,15,TGCGCCAGCATGGATCTAGGACAGGGGAATGAAAAACTGTTTTTT,CASMDLGQGNEKLFF
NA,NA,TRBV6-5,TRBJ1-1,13,TGTGCCAGCAGCCTTTACATGAACACTGAAGCTTTCTTT,CASSLYMNTEAFF
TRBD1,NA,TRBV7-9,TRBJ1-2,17,TGTGCCAGCAGCCACCTACGGGGGGGACAGGGAGAATTGGGCTACACCTTC,CASSHLRGGQGELGYTF
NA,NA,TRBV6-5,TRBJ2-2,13,TGTGCCAGCAGACAGGGGGGGGGCGGGGAGCTGTTTTTT,CASRQGGGGELFF
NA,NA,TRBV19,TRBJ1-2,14,TGTGCCAGTAGGTCGACAGGAAACCACTATGGCTACACCTTC,CASRSTGNHYGYTF
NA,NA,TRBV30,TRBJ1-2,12,TGTGCCTGGAGGCGGGACGGCATGGGCTACACCTTC,CAWRRDGMGYTF